This entry is about one T cell receptor beta chain. Its antigen is not identified. The data stem from a study of CD8 T cells in ankylosing spondylitis. TCRdb fed the 5' RACE reads into MiXCR, producing one record per CDR3 protein. This repertoire shows 150,000 to 200,000 distinct CDR3 sequences, roughly 31% found once; its top ten account for 6%. General study points: Clones linked to disease were reported to show significant enrichment in matched ankylosing spondylitis synovial fluid. A motif in TCR beta, a set of about 8 highly homologous variants, appeared characteristic of ankylosing spondylitis blood.

The CDR3 is 13 amino acids. With 5 bases removed from V and 9 bases from J, the gap between germline ends came to 14 bases. Germline V gene lookup returns CDR1 LNHNV and CDR2 YYDKDF (reference sequence). The chain recombines TRBV15 with TRBJ2-1, with D unresolved. The TCR sequence derives from a male donor with ankylosing spondylitis. The sample was synovial fluid, either unsorted or a sorted T cell fraction (not recorded which). For the CDR3, the DNA is TGTGCCACCAGCCGAGGTTCTCTTAGTGAGCAGTTCTTC. Its protein is CATSRGSLSEQFF.